This T cell receptor (beta chain) was captured in a study of T cells in Graves' hyperthyroidism and ophthalmopathy. Looking at the study overall: Upon initial diagnosis and before any treatment, peripheral blood was collected. Points from the study as a whole: Appearing also in blood were most of the thyroid clonotypes expanded above 0.001.

Template material for amplifying TCR beta CDR3 regions consisted of RNA transcripts. First-round RT-PCR targeting the TCR CDR3 was performed with the HTBI primer set. Via MiXCR, TCRdb re-called the multiplex PCR reads, giving one row per CDR3 protein. Of more than 550,000 distinct CDR3 sequences listed, roughly 20% are singletons. The source of the PBMCs was over 8.5 ml of fresh peripheral blood. Germline V gene lookup returns CDR1 LGHDT and CDR2 YNNKEL (reference sequence). The CDR3 runs to 15 residues. As concerns this clonotype: No antigen is known for it. At one end, the junction sequence differs from germline, possibly due to a read error.

Sequencing used blood. This sequence originates from a woman aged 45-65 years with Graves' hyperthyroidism that later progressed to Graves' ophthalmopathy. V is TRBV3-1 and J is TRBJ1-1; D may be TRBD1 (5 bases). CDR3 amino acids: CASSQDHRRGTEAFF. The CDR3 nucleotides are TGTGCCAGCAGCCAAGATCATAGGCGGGGGACTGAAGCCTTCTTT.